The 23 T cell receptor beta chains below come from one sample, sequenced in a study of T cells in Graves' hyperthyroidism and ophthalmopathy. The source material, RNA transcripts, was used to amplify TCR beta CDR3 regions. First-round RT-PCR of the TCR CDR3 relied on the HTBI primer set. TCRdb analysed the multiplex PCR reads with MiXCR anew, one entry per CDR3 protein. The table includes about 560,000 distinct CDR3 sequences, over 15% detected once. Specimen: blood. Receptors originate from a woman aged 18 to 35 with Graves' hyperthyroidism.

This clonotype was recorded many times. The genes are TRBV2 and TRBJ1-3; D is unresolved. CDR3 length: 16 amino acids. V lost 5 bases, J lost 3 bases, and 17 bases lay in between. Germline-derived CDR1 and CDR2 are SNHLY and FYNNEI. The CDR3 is CASSPQLGLRGNTIYF. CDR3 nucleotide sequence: TGTGCCAGCAGTCCCCAATTGGGTCTTCGTGGAAACACCATATATTTT. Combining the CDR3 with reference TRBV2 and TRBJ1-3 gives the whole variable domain EPEVTQTPSHQVTQMGQEVILRCVPISNHLYFYWYRQILGQKVEFLVSFYNNEISEKSEIFDDQFSVERPDGSNFTLKIRSTKLEDSAMYFCASSPQLGLRGNTIYFGEGSWLTVV.

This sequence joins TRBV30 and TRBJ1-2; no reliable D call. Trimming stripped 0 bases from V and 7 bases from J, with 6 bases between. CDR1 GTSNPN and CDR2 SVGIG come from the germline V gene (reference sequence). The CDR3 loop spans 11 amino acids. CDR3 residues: CAWSVLRGYTF. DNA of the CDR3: TGTGCCTGGAGTGTACTACGTGGCTACACCTTC.

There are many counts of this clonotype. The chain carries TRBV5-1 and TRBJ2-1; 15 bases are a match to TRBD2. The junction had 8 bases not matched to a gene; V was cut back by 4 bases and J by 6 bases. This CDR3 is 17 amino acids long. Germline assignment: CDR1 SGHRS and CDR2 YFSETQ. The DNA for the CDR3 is TGCGCCAGCAGCGCCGGGACTAGCGGGGGGCTAGTCAATGAGCAGTTCTTC. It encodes CASSAGTSGGLVNEQFF.

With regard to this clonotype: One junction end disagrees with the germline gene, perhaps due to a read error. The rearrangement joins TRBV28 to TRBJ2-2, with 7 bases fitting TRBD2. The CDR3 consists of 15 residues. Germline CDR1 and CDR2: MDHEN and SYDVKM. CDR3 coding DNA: TGTGTCAGCAGTTTATCACTAGCGCCGACCGGGGAGCTGTTTTTT. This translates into CVSSLSLAPTGELFF.

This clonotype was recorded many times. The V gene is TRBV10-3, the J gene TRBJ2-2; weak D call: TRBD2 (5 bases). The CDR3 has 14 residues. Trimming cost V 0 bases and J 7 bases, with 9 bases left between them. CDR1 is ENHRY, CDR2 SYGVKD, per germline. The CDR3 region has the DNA TGTGCCATCAGTGAGTCGAGCGGAAGCGGGGAGCTGTTTTTT. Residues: CAISESSGSGELFF.

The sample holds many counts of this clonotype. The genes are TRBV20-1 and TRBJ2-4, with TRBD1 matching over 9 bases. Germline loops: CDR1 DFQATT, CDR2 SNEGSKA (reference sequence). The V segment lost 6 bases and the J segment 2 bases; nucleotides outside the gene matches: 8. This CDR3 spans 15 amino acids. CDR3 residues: CSAAGTGRTKNIQYF. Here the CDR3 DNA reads TGCAGTGCCGCCGGGACAGGGAGAACCAAAAACATTCAGTACTTC.

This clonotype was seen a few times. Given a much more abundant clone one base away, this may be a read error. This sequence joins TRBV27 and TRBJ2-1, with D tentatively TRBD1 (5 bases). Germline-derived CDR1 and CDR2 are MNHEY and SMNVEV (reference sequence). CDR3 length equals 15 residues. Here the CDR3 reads CASGLSGASYNEQFF. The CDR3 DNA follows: TGTGCCAGCGGTTTATCTGGGGCTTCCTACAATGAGCAGTTCTTC.

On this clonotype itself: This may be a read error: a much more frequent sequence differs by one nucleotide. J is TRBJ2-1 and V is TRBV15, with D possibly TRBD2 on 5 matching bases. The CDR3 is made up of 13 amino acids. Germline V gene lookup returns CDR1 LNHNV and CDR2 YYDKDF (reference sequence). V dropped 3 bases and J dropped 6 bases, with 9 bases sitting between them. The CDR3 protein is CATSSGIFNEQFF. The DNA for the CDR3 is TGTGCCACCAGCAGCGGGATTTTCAATGAGCAGTTCTTC. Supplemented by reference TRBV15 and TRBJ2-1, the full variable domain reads DAMVIQNPRYQVTQFGKPVTLSCSQTLNHNVMYWYQQKSSQAPKLLFHYYDKDFNNEADTPDNFQSRRPNTSFCFLDIRSPGLGDTAMYLCATSSGIFNEQFFGPGTRLTVL.

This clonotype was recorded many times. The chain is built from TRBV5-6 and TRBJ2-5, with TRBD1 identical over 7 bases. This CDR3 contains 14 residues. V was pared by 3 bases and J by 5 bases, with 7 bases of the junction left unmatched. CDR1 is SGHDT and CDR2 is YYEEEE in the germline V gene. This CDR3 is CASSWMTGWETQYF. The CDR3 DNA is TGTGCCAGCAGCTGGATGACAGGGTGGGAGACCCAGTACTTC.

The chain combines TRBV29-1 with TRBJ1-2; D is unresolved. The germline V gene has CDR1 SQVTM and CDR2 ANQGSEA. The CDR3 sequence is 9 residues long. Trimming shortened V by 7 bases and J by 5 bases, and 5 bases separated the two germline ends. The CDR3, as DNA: TGCAGCGCAACATATGGCTACACCTTC. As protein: CSATYGYTF.

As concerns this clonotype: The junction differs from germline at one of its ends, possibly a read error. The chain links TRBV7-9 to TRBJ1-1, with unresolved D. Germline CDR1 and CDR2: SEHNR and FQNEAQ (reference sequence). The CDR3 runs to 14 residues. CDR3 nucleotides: TGTGCCAGCAACTTACCTTTTCAGAACACTGAAGCTTTCTTT. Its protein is CASNLPFQNTEAFF.

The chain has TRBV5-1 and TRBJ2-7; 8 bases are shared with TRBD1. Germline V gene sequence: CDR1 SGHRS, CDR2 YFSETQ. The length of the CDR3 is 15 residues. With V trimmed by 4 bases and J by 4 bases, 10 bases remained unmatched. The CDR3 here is CASSPDRGLAYEQYF. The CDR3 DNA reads TGCGCCAGCAGCCCCGACAGGGGATTGGCATACGAGCAGTACTTC.

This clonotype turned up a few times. The CDR3 loop reads CSASGQGAPEQYF. DNA of the CDR3: TGCAGTGCTTCAGGACAGGGGGCGCCCGAGCAGTACTTC. The V call is TRBV20-1, the J call TRBJ2-7, with 11 nucleotides matching TRBD1. CDR1 and CDR2 from the germline V gene are DFQATT and SNEGSKA (reference sequence). The junction had 6 bases not matched to a gene; V was cut back by 5 bases and J by 6 bases. The length of the CDR3 is 13 residues.

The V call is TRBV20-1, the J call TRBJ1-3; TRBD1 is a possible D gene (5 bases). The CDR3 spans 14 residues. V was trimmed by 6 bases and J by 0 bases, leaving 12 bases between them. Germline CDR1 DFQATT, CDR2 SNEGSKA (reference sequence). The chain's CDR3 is CSALTVYSGNTIYF. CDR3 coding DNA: TGCAGTGCCTTGACAGTTTACTCTGGAAACACCATATATTTT.

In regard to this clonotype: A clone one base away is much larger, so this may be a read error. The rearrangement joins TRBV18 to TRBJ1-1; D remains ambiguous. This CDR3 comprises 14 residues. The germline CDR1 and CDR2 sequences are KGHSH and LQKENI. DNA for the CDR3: TGTGCCAGCTCACCCTCCCAGGTTGGCACTGAAGTTTTCTTT. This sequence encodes CASSPSQVGTEVFF.

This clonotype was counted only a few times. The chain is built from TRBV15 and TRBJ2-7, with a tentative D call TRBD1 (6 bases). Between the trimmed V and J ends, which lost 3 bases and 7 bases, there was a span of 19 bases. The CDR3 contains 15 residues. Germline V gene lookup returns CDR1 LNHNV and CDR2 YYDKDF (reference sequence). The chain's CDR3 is CATSSTRTGPGEQYF. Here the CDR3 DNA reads TGTGCCACCAGCAGTACGAGAACAGGGCCGGGGGAGCAGTACTTC.

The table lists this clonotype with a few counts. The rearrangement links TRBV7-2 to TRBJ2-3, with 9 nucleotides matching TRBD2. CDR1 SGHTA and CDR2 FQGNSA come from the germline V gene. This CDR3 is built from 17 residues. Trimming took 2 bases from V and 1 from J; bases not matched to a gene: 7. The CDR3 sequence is CASSLRLAGRGTDTQYF. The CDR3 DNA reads TGTGCCAGCAGCTTAAGGCTAGCGGGACGTGGCACAGATACGCAGTATTTT.

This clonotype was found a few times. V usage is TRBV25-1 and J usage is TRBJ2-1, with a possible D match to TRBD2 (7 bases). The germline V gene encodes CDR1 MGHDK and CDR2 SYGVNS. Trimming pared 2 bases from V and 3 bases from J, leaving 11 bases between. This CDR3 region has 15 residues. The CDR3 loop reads CASSEMGGLYNEQFF. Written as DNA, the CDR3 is TGTGCCAGCAGTGAAATGGGGGGGCTCTACAATGAGCAGTTCTTC.

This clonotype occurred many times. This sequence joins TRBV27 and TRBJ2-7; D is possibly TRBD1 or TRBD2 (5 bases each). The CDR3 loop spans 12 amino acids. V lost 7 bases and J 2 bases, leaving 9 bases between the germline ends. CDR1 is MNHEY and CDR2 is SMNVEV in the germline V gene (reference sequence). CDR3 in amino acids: CASIGGPYEQYF. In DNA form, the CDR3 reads TGTGCCAGCATTGGGGGACCCTACGAGCAGTACTTC.

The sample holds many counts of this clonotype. The CDR3 DNA reads as TGTGCCAGCAGGACTACAGGGCCCCCATATATGAACACTGAAGCTTTCTTT. It specifies CASRTTGPPYMNTEAFF. The chain couples TRBV2 to TRBJ1-1; tentative D call: TRBD1 (6 bases). V dropped 6 bases and J dropped 0 bases, with 20 bases sitting between them. This CDR3 is built from 17 residues. Germline-derived CDR1 and CDR2 are SNHLY and FYNNEI.

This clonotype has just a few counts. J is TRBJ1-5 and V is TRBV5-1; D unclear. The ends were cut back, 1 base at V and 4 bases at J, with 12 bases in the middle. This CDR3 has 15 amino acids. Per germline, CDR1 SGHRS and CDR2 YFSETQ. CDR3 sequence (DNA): TGCGCCAGCAGCTTGTGGGGTCCGGAGAATCAGCCCCAGCATTTT. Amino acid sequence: CASSLWGPENQPQHF. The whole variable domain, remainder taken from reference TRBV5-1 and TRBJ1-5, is KAGVTQTPRYLIKTRGQQVTLSCSPISGHRSVSWYQQTPGQGLQFLFEYFSETQRNKGNFPGRFSGRQFSNSRSEMNVSTLELGDSALYLCASSLWGPENQPQHFGDGTRLSIL.

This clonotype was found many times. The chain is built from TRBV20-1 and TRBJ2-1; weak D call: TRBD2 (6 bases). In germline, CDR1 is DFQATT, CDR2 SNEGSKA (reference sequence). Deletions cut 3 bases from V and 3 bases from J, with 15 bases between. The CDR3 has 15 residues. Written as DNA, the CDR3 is TGCAGTGCTAGCCTATGGGACTTAGGCTACAATGAGCAGTTCTTC. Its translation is CSASLWDLGYNEQFF.

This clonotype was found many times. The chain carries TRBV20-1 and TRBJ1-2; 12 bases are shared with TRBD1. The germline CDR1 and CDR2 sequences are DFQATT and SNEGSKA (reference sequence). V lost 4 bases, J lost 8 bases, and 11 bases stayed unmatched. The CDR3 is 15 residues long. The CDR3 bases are TGCAGTGCTAATCATCCGGGACAGGGGGCGCCGGGCTACACCTTC. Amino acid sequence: CSANHPGQGAPGYTF.